This TCR beta chain was sequenced for a study of shared clonotypes between healthy human individuals. CDR1 is MNHNS, CDR2 SASEGT, per germline. This CDR3 spans 14 amino acids. The V end was cut by 6 bases, the J end by 0 bases, with 11 bases between. Some clones are missing from TCRdb's copy, which holds only in-frame ones; the method was immunoSEQ multiplex PCR. The profile shows over a million clones, 78% of them singletons. Points on this clone: This same CDR3 is encoded by further DNA sequences in the sample.

The sample consisted of memory CD4+ T cells from PBMCs. Sample subset: CD45RA-negative fraction. This clonotype originated in a young man in good health. Some clones in this sample may be carry-over from other donors' samples. The J gene is TRBJ2-5, the V gene TRBV6-1; no reliable D call. The CDR3 protein is CASSPSGYQETQYF. CDR3 nucleotide sequence: TGTGCCAGCAGCCCTTCCGGGTACCAAGAGACCCAGTACTTC.